Following are 8 T cell receptor beta chains from one sample sequenced in a study of control samples from healthy donors and cancer patients. Method: immunoSEQ multiplex PCR; TCRdb's copy keeps in-frame clones and lacks some. The table includes over 150,000 clones, roughly 89% detected once. The sample consisted of blood. The receptor source for this set is a woman between 45 and 65 years old in good health.

This chain connects TRBV9 to TRBJ2-1; the match to TRBD2 covers 8 bases. Germline CDR1 SGDLS, CDR2 YYNGEE. V dropped 4 bases and J dropped 9; count of bases not matched to a gene: 18. This CDR3 is 17 amino acids long. CDR3 residues: CASSPPKASGRSSEQFF. The CDR3 region has the DNA TGTGCCAGCAGCCCTCCTAAGGCCAGCGGGAGAAGTAGTGAGCAGTTCTTC.

The chain recombines TRBV29-1 with TRBJ2-1; the D gene is possibly TRBD2 (6 bases). Deletions cut 3 bases from V and 4 bases from J, with 16 bases between. CDR1 is SQVTM, CDR2 ANQGSEA, per germline. The CDR3 consists of 15 residues. The CDR3 loop is CSVEGGSANYNEQFF. The CDR3 nucleotides are TGCAGCGTTGAGGGGGGTAGCGCGAATTACAATGAGCAGTTCTTC.

V is TRBV10-3 and J is TRBJ1-1; 7 bases match TRBD1. The CDR3 has 13 amino acids. The germline CDR1 and CDR2 sequences are ENHRY and SYGVKD. After removal of 4 bases from V and 8 bases from J, the junction contained 7 bases not matched to a gene. In DNA form, the CDR3 reads TGTGCCATCAGTGGTGGACAGGTGGGAGAAGCTTTCTTT. This translates into CAISGGQVGEAFF.

This sequence joins TRBV28 and TRBJ2-7; no reliable D call. This CDR3 contains 13 residues. V shed 6 bases and J shed 0 bases, with 9 bases lying between them. Germline V lookup: CDR1 MDHEN, CDR2 SYDVKM. CDR3 loop: CASSLPDSYEQYF. CDR3 DNA: TGTGCCAGCAGCCTCCCGGACTCCTACGAGCAGTACTTC.

The chain uses TRBV7-8 and TRBJ1-2; unclear D gene. From germline, CDR1 is SGHVS and CDR2 FQNEAQ. CDR3 size: 12 residues. Trimming pared 1 base from V and 11 bases from J, leaving 11 bases between. CDR3 DNA: TGTGCCAGCAGCTTAGGAGTCAGACAATACACCTTC. Translating it yields CASSLGVRQYTF.

This chain joins TRBV4-3 and TRBJ1-1; D gene unclear. The CDR3 extends over 15 amino acids. The V gene lost 1 base and the J gene lost 5 bases, with 14 bases spanning the gap. The germline V gene has CDR1 LGHNA and CDR2 YSLEER. The CDR3 DNA is TGCGCCAGCAGCCAAGCCGTGATAACCCCTACTGAAGCTTTCTTT. Amino acid sequence: CASSQAVITPTEAFF.

In the case of this clone: A read error may account for a junction end that differs from germline. The sample holds other DNA sequences that translate to the same CDR3. The genes are TRBV24-1 and TRBJ1-5; D gene uncertain. Per germline, CDR1 KGHDR and CDR2 SFDVKD. The CDR3 length is 12 residues. DNA of the CDR3: TGTGCCACCAGTGATCCCGATCAGCCCCAACATTTT. Encoded protein: CATSDPDQPQHF.

This chain uses TRBV7-2 with TRBJ2-5; 8 bases map to TRBD2. From germline, CDR1 is SGHTA and CDR2 FQGNSA. V lost 5 bases to trimming and J lost 1 base; unmatched junction nucleotides: 6. The CDR3 is made up of 15 amino acids. The DNA for the CDR3 is TGTGCCAGCAGCGCCCGAGCGGGGGCCCAAGAGACCCAGTACTTC. It specifies CASSARAGAQETQYF.